The next 21 T cell receptor beta chains were all read from a single sample in a study of regulatory and conventional T cells in RAG deficiency. The sorted regulatory T cells were CD4+, CD25-high and CD127-low, with genomic DNA sequenced. Libraries were prepared by immunoSEQ multiplex PCR; TCRdb keeps only in-frame clonotypes and omits some of them. The table lists tens of thousands of clones, over 80% of them singletons, with under 0.85% in the top ten. These records were also assigned to another study, of regulatory T cells. That paper adds: The PCR used 52 TRBV and 13 TRBJ primers.

The sample consisted of Tregs sorted from blood. The source of these receptors is a human donor in good health.

This chain links TRBV6-6 with TRBJ1-2; no reliable D call. The V end was cut by 2 bases, the J end by 5 bases, with 12 bases between. The CDR3 is made up of 14 amino acids. Germline V gives CDR1 MNHNY, CDR2 SVGAGI (reference sequence). The CDR3 spells CASSYAVPAYGYTF. The DNA for the CDR3 is TGTGCCAGCAGTTACGCGGTTCCAGCATATGGCTACACCTTC.

The chain employs TRBV28 and TRBJ1-2; D is uncertain. Germline V gene sequence: CDR1 MDHEN, CDR2 SYDVKM. The CDR3 spans 16 residues. Trimming shortened V by 7 bases and J by 0 bases, and 18 bases separated the two germline ends. CDR3 sequence (DNA): TGTGCCAGCACCACCGGCGGGGTAAAGGCTAACTATGGCTACACCTTC. Translating it yields CASTTGGVKANYGYTF.

This chain uses TRBV5-4 with TRBJ2-3; TRBD1 is a possible D gene (5 bases). This CDR3 comprises 16 residues. Germline loops: CDR1 SGHNT, CDR2 YYREEE (reference sequence). The V and J ends lost 4 bases and 0 bases respectively, with 15 bases between them. This CDR3 is CASSLTGRFSTDTQYF. CDR3 sequence (DNA): TGTGCCAGCAGCCTCACAGGAAGATTTAGCACAGATACGCAGTATTTT.

The rearrangement links TRBV27 to TRBJ2-7; 9 bases agree with TRBD1. V was clipped by 2 bases and J by 3 bases; unmatched bases: 5. The germline V gene encodes CDR1 MNHEY and CDR2 SMNVEV (reference sequence). This CDR3 contains 15 residues. Here the CDR3 DNA reads TGTGCCAGCAGTTTAGCGGGACAGGGCTTCTACGAGCAGTACTTC. The encoded protein is CASSLAGQGFYEQYF.

J is TRBJ2-6 and V is TRBV12-5; D is possibly TRBD1 (6 bases). V was shortened by 6 bases and J by 3 bases, with 15 bases between the two germline ends. This CDR3 has 16 amino acids. Germline V gives CDR1 LGHNT, CDR2 FRNRAP. The CDR3 region is CASGYLTGNGANVLTF. In DNA, the CDR3 is TGTGCTAGTGGCTACCTAACAGGGAATGGGGCCAACGTCCTGACTTTC.

The chain employs TRBV29-1 and TRBJ1-2, with TRBD1 as a possible D gene (6 bases). Germline lookup yields CDR1 SQVTM and CDR2 ANQGSEA. The CDR3 length is 11 residues. V dropped 7 bases and J dropped 5 bases, with 11 bases sitting between them. CDR3 nucleotides: TGCAGCGAATCTACAGGGTATGGCTACACCTTC. Amino acids: CSESTGYGYTF.

This sequence joins TRBV29-1 and TRBJ2-5; 7 positions agree with TRBD1. CDR3 length: 11 residues. Germline V gene sequence: CDR1 SQVTM, CDR2 ANQGSEA. J was trimmed by 5 bases and V by 7 bases; bases with no gene match: 4. CDR3 DNA sequence: TGCAGCGGGGACAGTTGGGAGACCCAGTACTTC. It encodes CSGDSWETQYF. Full variable domain (rest looked up from reference TRBV29-1 and TRBJ2-5): SAVISQKPSRDICQRGTSLTIQCQVDSQVTMMFWYRQQPGQSLTLIATANQGSEATYESGFVIDKFPISRPNLTFSTLTVSNMSPEDSSIYLCSGDSWETQYFGPGTRLLVL.

This chain connects TRBV29-1 to TRBJ1-1; 7 bases match TRBD1. Germline V gene lookup returns CDR1 SQVTM and CDR2 ANQGSEA. The trim removed 4 bases at V and 1 base at J, leaving 9 bases unmatched. This CDR3 contains 15 residues. The CDR3 DNA is TGCAGCGTTGCACCCAGGGGGGTTTCGAACACTGAAGCTTTCTTT. As protein: CSVAPRGVSNTEAFF. Based on the CDR3 plus reference TRBV29-1 and TRBJ1-1, the full variable domain is SAVISQKPSRDICQRGTSLTIQCQVDSQVTMMFWYRQQPGQSLTLIATANQGSEATYESGFVIDKFPISRPNLTFSTLTVSNMSPEDSSIYLCSVAPRGVSNTEAFFGQGTRLTVV.

V gene TRBV7-3 combines with J gene TRBJ2-7; D possibly corresponds to TRBD1 (5 bases). The CDR3 is 13 amino acids. Looked up from germline, CDR1 is SGHTA and CDR2 is FQGTGA. Trimming removed 0 bases from V and 5 bases from J, with 8 bases in between. CDR3 loop: CASSLTRADEQYF. In nucleotides, the CDR3 is TGTGCCAGCAGCTTAACCAGGGCAGACGAGCAGTACTTC.

The chain uses TRBV2 and TRBJ1-6; unclear D gene. The V end was cut by 6 bases, the J end by 8 bases, with 14 bases between. Per germline, CDR1 SNHLY and CDR2 FYNNEI. The CDR3 totals 14 residues. CDR3 sequence reads: CASSPYTLDSPLHF. CDR3 DNA sequence: TGTGCCAGCAGCCCCTATACTTTAGATTCACCCCTCCACTTT. The whole variable domain, filled in from reference TRBV2 and TRBJ1-6, reads EPEVTQTPSHQVTQMGQEVILRCVPISNHLYFYWYRQILGQKVEFLVSFYNNEISEKSEIFDDQFSVERPDGSNFTLKIRSTKLEDSAMYFCASSPYTLDSPLHFGNGTRLTVT.

This chain connects TRBV5-1 to TRBJ1-4; 9 bases agree with TRBD1. The ends lost 2 bases at V and 7 bases at J; junction bases unmatched: 15. There are 18 residues in the CDR3. Germline CDR1 reads SGHRS; CDR2 reads YFSETQ. The CDR3 loop is CASSFLQGAMGFREKLFF. The CDR3 nucleotides are TGCGCCAGCAGCTTCCTACAGGGGGCGATGGGTTTTCGTGAAAAACTGTTTTTT. The variable domain in full, completed from reference TRBV5-1 and TRBJ1-4, reads KAGVTQTPRYLIKTRGQQVTLSCSPISGHRSVSWYQQTPGQGLQFLFEYFSETQRNKGNFPGRFSGRQFSNSRSEMNVSTLELGDSALYLCASSFLQGAMGFREKLFFGSGTQLSVL.

V is TRBV6-5 and J is TRBJ1-1, with TRBD1 matching over 7 bases. CDR1 is MNHEY and CDR2 is SVGAGI in the germline V gene. The CDR3 has 12 amino acids. V gave up 5 bases and J gave up 11 bases; unmatched junction bases: 8. The CDR3 region has the DNA TGTGCCAGCAGTCTGACAGGGTGGGACGCTTTCTTT. This gives the protein CASSLTGWDAFF.

The chain combines TRBV13 with TRBJ2-3; 14 bases fit TRBD2. This CDR3 contains 16 residues. V shed 6 bases, J shed 1 base, and the junction held 3 bases outside the gene matches. Germline V CDR1 and CDR2: PRHDT, FYEKMQ (reference sequence). In DNA, the CDR3 is TGTGCCAGCAGTTTGACTAGCGGGGGGGGCACAGATACGCAGTATTTT. It yields the protein CASSLTSGGGTDTQYF.

The chain uses TRBV6-6 and TRBJ1-6; perhaps TRBD1 as D (5 bases). Germline loops: CDR1 MNHNY, CDR2 SVGAGI (reference sequence). The CDR3 runs to 13 residues. Trimming removed 8 bases from V and 6 bases from J, with 11 bases in between. The CDR3 region has the DNA TGTGCCAGCGCTCAGGGAGGTAATTCACCCCTCCACTTT. Translated: CASAQGGNSPLHF.

The J gene is TRBJ2-5, the V gene TRBV29-1; D unresolved. The CDR3 is made up of 13 amino acids. Germline CDR1 is SQVTM and CDR2 is ANQGSEA. V lost 0 bases and J lost 7, with 12 bases in between. The CDR3 DNA reads TGCAGCGTTGAAGATAACCGTAGAACGACCCAGTACTTC. It encodes CSVEDNRRTTQYF.

V is TRBV6-1 and J is TRBJ1-6; TRBD1 aligns across 9 bases. Unmatched junction bases numbered 16, after V lost 8 bases and J lost 14 bases. The CDR3 length is 15 residues. CDR1 is MNHNS and CDR2 is SASEGT in the germline V gene. CDR3 protein: CASAVIRTGALSLHF. The CDR3 DNA is TGTGCCAGCGCCGTTATCCGGACAGGGGCCCTCTCCCTCCACTTT.

V and J are TRBV7-8 and TRBJ1-5; D is possibly TRBD1 (5 bases). The CDR3 covers 14 residues. Trimming left V 2 bases short and J 4 bases short, with 9 bases between. Per germline, CDR1 SGHVS and CDR2 FQNEAQ. The CDR3 bases are TGTGCCAGCAGCTTAATGACAGATAATCAGCCCCAGCATTTT. Translated: CASSLMTDNQPQHF.

V usage is TRBV27 and J usage is TRBJ1-2; 7 bases fit TRBD1. This CDR3 has 13 residues. Germline CDR1 is MNHEY and CDR2 is SMNVEV (reference sequence). The V gene end was trimmed by 6 bases and the J gene end by 8 bases; junction bases not matched to a gene: 9. CDR3 DNA sequence: TGTGCCAGCAGACCGACAGGGCCAGGAGGCTACACCTTC. This gives the protein CASRPTGPGGYTF.

The chain links TRBV6-5 to TRBJ1-5; D is perhaps TRBD1 (5 bases). Trimming took off 4 bases at V and 6 bases at J, with 10 bases between the two ends. Germline CDR1 and CDR2: MNHEY and SVGAGI. The CDR3 is made up of 13 amino acids. CDR3 region: CASSWGVFQPQHF. Here the CDR3 DNA reads TGTGCCAGCAGTTGGGGGGTGTTTCAGCCCCAGCATTTT.

The CDR3 bases are TGTGCCTGCGACAGGGAATTTACTGAAGCTTTCTTT. As protein: CACDREFTEAFF. The chain employs TRBV30 and TRBJ1-1; 7 bases match TRBD1. This CDR3 spans 12 amino acids. The V and J ends lost 6 bases and 5 bases, in that order; junction bases with no gene match: 6. CDR1 and CDR2 (germline): GTSNPN, SVGIG (reference sequence).

The gene calls are TRBV7-2 and TRBJ1-2; the D is unclear. Germline V gene sequence: CDR1 SGHTA, CDR2 FQGNSA. The CDR3 length is 15 residues. Trimming shortened V by 6 bases and J by 2 bases, and 16 bases separated the two germline ends. CDR3 in amino acids: CASRLTSRGNYGYTF. The CDR3 nucleotides read TGTGCCAGCAGGCTCACCTCTAGAGGCAACTATGGCTACACCTTC.